This TCR beta chain was profiled in a study of cytomegalovirus exposure and HLA in healthy donors. Study information: Prior work identified 120 million or so unique TCR beta sequences in around 170 million T cells. General study findings and limits: In all likelihood, a cluster of highly shared sequence variants was a sequencing artifact. Per published reports, the classifier diagnosed cytomegalovirus status with high specificity and sensitivity. Listed as cytomegalovirus-associated were over 150 TCR beta chains.

60 Vbeta and 13 Jbeta primers were used in PCR. Clones were read by immunoSEQ multiplex PCR, and TCRdb kept only the in-frame ones, dropping some. In the table there are some 160,000 clones, roughly 72% of which are singletons. This clone was found once. Its antigen is still unknown. This CDR3 contains 14 residues. Looked up from germline, CDR1 is MNHEY and CDR2 is SVGAGI. V was pared by 8 bases and J by 2 bases, with 8 bases of the junction left unmatched. This chain uses TRBV6-5 with TRBJ1-2; 7 bases map to TRBD1. The origin of this receptor is a man in his forties in good health and CMV-seronegative. Material: PBMCs. The CDR3 reads CASSPGQRNYGYTF. CDR3 nucleotides: TGTGCCAGCTCTCCGGGACAGAGAAACTATGGCTACACCTTC.